This T cell receptor beta chain emerged from a study of T cell responses to AZD1222 COVID-19 vaccine. The V and J ends lost 1 base and 4 bases, in that order; junction bases with no gene match: 4. Germline-derived CDR1 and CDR2 are SGHTA and FQGNSA. The CDR3 runs 17 residues. Libraries were prepared by immunoSEQ multiplex PCR; TCRdb keeps only in-frame clonotypes and omits some of them. The repertoire consists of more than 50,000 clones, with around 83% occurring once and the leading ten covering roughly 20%. The rearrangement links TRBV7-2 to TRBJ2-5, with 15 bases fitting TRBD2. This clonotype was sampled from an adult in good health. The sample here was peripheral blood, taken on day 0 of AZD1222 vaccination. The CDR3 spells CASSLGRTSGRGETQYF. Written as DNA, the CDR3 is TGTGCCAGCAGCTTAGGGAGGACTAGCGGGAGGGGAGAGACCCAGTACTTC.